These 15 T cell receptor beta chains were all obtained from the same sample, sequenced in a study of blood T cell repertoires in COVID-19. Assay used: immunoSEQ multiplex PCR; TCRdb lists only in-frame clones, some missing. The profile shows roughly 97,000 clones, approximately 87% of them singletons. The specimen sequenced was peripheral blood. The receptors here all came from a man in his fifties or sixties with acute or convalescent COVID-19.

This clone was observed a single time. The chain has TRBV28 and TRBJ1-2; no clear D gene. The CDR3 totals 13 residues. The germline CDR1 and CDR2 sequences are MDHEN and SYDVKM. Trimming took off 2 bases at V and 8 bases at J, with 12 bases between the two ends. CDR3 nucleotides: TGTGCCAGCAGTTTACCTGGGCTCTTGGGCTACACCTTC. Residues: CASSLPGLLGYTF.

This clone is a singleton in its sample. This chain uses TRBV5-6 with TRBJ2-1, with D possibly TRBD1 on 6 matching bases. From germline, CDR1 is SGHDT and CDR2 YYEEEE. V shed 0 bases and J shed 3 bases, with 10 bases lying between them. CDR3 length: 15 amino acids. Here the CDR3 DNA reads TGTGCCAGCAGCTTGGGTTCAGGGGTCTACAATGAGCAGTTCTTC. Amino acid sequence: CASSLGSGVYNEQFF.

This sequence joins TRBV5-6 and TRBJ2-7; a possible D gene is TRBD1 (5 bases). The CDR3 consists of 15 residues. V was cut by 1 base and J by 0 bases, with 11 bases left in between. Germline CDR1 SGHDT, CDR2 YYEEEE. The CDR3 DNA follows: TGTGCCAGCAGCTTGAGCAGGGCATACTCCTACGAGCAGTACTTC. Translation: CASSLSRAYSYEQYF.

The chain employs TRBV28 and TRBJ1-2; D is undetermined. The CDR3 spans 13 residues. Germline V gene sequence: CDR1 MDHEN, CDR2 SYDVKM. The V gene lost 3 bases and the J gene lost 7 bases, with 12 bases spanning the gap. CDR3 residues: CASSLAGTGGYTF. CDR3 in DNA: TGTGCCAGCAGTTTGGCAGGCACCGGTGGCTACACCTTC.

CDR3 DNA: TGTGCCAGCAGTACCCCAGGAGATACGCAGTATTTT. Translating it yields CASSTPGDTQYF. This sequence joins TRBV28 and TRBJ2-3; D not resolved. V shed 5 bases and J shed 5 bases, with 8 bases lying between them. Germline assignment: CDR1 MDHEN and CDR2 SYDVKM. CDR3 length equals 12 residues.

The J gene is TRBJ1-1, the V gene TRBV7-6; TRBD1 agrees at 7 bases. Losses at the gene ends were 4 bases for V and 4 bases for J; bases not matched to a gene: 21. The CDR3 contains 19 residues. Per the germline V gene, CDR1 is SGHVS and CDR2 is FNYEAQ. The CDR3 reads CASSSRWRQGGGEGTEAFF. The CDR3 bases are TGTGCCAGCAGCTCCCGATGGAGACAGGGTGGAGGTGAGGGCACTGAAGCTTTCTTT.

DNA of the CDR3: TGTGCCAGCAGCGGGGGGACTAGCCGATTGGCCGGGGAGCTGTTTTTT. Protein sequence: CASSGGTSRLAGELFF. The chain uses TRBV5-4 and TRBJ2-2, with TRBD2 matching over 9 bases. Trimming at V came to 4 bases and at J to 6 bases, leaving 10 bases not matched to a gene. The germline gives CDR1 SGHNT, CDR2 YYREEE (reference sequence). The CDR3 length is 16 residues. Variable domain in full (rest from reference TRBV5-4 and TRBJ2-2): ETGVTQSPTHLIKTRGQQVTLRCSSQSGHNTVSWYQQALGQGPQFIFQYYREEENGRGNFPPRFSGLQFPNYSSELNVNALELDDSALYLCASSGGTSRLAGELFFGEGSRLTVL.

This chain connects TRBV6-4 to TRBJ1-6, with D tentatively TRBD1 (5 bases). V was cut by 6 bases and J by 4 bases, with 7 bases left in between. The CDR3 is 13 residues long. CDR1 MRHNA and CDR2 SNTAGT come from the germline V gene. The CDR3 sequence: CASRRQYNSPLHF. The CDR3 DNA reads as TGTGCCAGCAGGCGACAGTATAATTCACCCCTCCACTTT.

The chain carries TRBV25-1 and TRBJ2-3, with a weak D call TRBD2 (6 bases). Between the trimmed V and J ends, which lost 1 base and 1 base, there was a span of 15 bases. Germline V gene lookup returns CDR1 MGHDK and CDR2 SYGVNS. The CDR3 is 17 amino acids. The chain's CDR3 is CASSELWRGDRTDTQYF. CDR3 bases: TGTGCCAGCAGTGAATTATGGCGGGGCGATCGCACAGATACGCAGTATTTT. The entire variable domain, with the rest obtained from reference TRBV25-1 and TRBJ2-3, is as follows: EADIYQTPRYLVIGTGKKITLECSQTMGHDKMYWYQQDPGMELHLIHYSYGVNSTEKGDLSSESTVSRIRTEHFPLTLESARPSHTSQYLCASSELWRGDRTDTQYFGPGTRLTVL.

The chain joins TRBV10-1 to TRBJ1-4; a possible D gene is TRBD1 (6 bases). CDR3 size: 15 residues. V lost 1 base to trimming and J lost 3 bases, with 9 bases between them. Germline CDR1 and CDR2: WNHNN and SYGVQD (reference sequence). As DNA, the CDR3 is TGCGCCAGCAGTGAGTTGGGACAACCTAATGAAAAACTGTTTTTT. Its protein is CASSELGQPNEKLFF.

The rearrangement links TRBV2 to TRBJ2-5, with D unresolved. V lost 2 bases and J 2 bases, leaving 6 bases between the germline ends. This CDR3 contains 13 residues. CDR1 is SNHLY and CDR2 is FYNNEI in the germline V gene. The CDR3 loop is CASSEKQQETQYF. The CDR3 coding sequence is TGTGCCAGCAGTGAAAAACAGCAAGAGACCCAGTACTTC.

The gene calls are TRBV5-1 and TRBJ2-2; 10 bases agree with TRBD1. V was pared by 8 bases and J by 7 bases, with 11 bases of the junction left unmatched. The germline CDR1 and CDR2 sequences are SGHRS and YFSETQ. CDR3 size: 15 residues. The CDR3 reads CASKSGQGGDGELFF. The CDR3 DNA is TGCGCCAGTAAGAGTGGACAGGGGGGAGACGGGGAGCTGTTTTTT.

CDR3 bases: TGTGCCAGCAGCCGGGGGCAGGGATTCTCCAATGAGCAGTTCTTC. This encodes CASSRGQGFSNEQFF. The J gene is TRBJ2-1, the V gene TRBV4-2; TRBD1 might be the D (6 bases). V lost 4 bases, J lost 6 bases, and 16 bases lay in between. In germline, CDR1 is LGHNA, CDR2 YNFKEQ. This CDR3 spans 15 amino acids.

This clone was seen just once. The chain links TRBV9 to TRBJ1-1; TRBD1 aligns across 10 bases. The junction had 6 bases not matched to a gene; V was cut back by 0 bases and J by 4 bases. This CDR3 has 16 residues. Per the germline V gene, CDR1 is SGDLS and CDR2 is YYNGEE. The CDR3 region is CASSVAPRTGGTEAFF. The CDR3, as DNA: TGTGCCAGCAGCGTAGCCCCCCGGACAGGGGGCACTGAAGCTTTCTTT.

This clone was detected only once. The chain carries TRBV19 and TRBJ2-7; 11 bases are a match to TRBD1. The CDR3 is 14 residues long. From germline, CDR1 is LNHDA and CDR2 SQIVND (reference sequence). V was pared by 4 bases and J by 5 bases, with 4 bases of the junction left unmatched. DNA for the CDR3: TGTGCCAGTAGTAGGGGACAGGGGGATCACGAGCAGTACTTC. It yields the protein CASSRGQGDHEQYF.